The T cell receptor (beta chain) under discussion was sequenced for a study of T-cell reconstitution after alpha-beta-depleted transplantation in children (dated by TCRdb to the mid-2010s). Regarding the study in general: Using TCR repertoire profiling, the study quantitatively followed how T-cell immune reconstitution unfolded in children after TCRalphabeta/CD19-depleted allogeneic hematopoietic cell transplantation.

The CDR3, from cysteine to phenylalanine, totals 15 residues. The kept DNA is CDR3 alone, 45 bases in frame from the first base. In the germline V gene, CDR1 corresponds to SGHRS and CDR2 to YFSETQ. V gives up 3 bases and J gives up 3 bases, and the segment between their germline ends measures 15 bases. The library came from PCR. Instrument used: Illumina HiSeq 2500. Molecular barcoding was employed in the preparation of TCR libraries, with unique molecular identifiers being used to normalize TCRbeta repertoire quantification. The public reads were reanalyzed by TCRdb: fastp trimming at Q25, MiXCR alignment, in-frame beta chains only. Each CDR3 protein gets just one entry, which takes the most common genes and DNA from the rows behind it. This sample holds some 600,000 distinct CDR3 sequences; over 15% were observed only once. The ten largest clones take up under 1.2% of the sample. This clonotype was counted between two and nine times. Its antigen is still unknown. One base away there is no much larger clone; base qualities are not given.

Sequenced material: PBMCs from the stem cell graft donor, taken from the stem cell graft. The chain employs TRBV5-1 and TRBJ1-1; TRBD1 is a weak D gene call, 5 bases matching. This receptor was obtained from a human donor who donated a stem cell graft to a child with acute myeloid leukemia. The CDR3 here reads CASSWEGTADTEAFF. The nucleotide sequence is given as TGCGCCAGCAGCTGGGAGGGGACGGCGGACACTGAAGCTTTCTTT.